One and the same sample provided the 30 T cell receptor beta chains below, sequenced in a study of shared clonotypes between healthy human individuals. In the naive CD8 group, cells lacked CD45RO and were positively selected for CCR7, so terminally differentiated effector memory CD45RA+ cells were left out. Sequencing used immunoSEQ multiplex PCR; TCRdb keeps in-frame clones, though not all of them. The data hold around 640,000 clones, with roughly 96% observed a single time. Sequencing was performed on naive CD8+ T cells sorted from blood. The receptors were sampled from a woman between 25 and 40 years old in good health.

The CDR3: CSGVIGDGYTF. The CDR3 DNA follows: TGCAGCGGAGTTATAGGGGATGGCTACACCTTC. The chain uses TRBV29-1 and TRBJ1-2, with D perhaps matching TRBD1 (5 bases). The CDR3 consists of 11 residues. V gave up 7 bases and J gave up 6 bases, with 12 bases separating them. Germline V CDR1 and CDR2: SQVTM, ANQGSEA.

The chain couples TRBV9 to TRBJ2-1, with 12 bases aligning to TRBD2. Germline lookup yields CDR1 SGDLS and CDR2 YYNGEE. CDR3 length: 16 residues. The V gene end was trimmed by 3 bases and the J gene end by 4 bases; junction bases not matched to a gene: 5. The CDR3 coding sequence is TGTGCCAGCAGCGCCTCCGGGACTAGCGGGTACAATGAGCAGTTCTTC. As protein: CASSASGTSGYNEQFF.

The chain carries TRBV28 and TRBJ1-1; D ambiguous. Between the trimmed V and J ends, which lost 4 bases and 1 base, there was a span of 4 bases. CDR1 is MDHEN and CDR2 is SYDVKM in the germline V gene. The CDR3 consists of 12 residues. This CDR3 reads CASSYPNTEAFF. For the CDR3, the DNA is TGTGCCAGCAGTTACCCGAACACTGAAGCTTTCTTT.

CDR3 in DNA: TGTGCCAGCAGGCCGGGGGTTACGGGAAGAGAGACCCAGTACTTC. Residues: CASRPGVTGRETQYF. The gene calls are TRBV6-5 and TRBJ2-5, with a tentative D call TRBD2 (6 bases). The V end was cut by 6 bases, the J end by 4 bases, with 18 bases between. The germline V gene has CDR1 MNHEY and CDR2 SVGAGI. This CDR3 comprises 15 residues.

The chain couples TRBV2 to TRBJ2-1; TRBD1 aligns across 11 bases. The CDR3 spans 15 residues. V trimming: 6 bases; J trimming: 5 bases; junction bases outside the gene matches: 6. Germline CDR1 reads SNHLY; CDR2 reads FYNNEI. The CDR3 DNA sequence: TGTGCCAGCAGAGAGGACAGGGGGCGCGACAATGAGCAGTTCTTC. Amino acids: CASREDRGRDNEQFF.

The rearrangement uses TRBV7-9 and TRBJ2-1; possibly TRBD1 or TRBD2 for D (5 bases each). V was clipped by 4 bases and J by 9 bases, with 22 bases between them. From germline, CDR1 is SEHNR and CDR2 FQNEAQ (reference sequence). The CDR3 has 16 residues. The CDR3 loop reads CASSSPRGTDFSEQFF. The CDR3 DNA follows: TGTGCCAGCAGCTCCCCCAGAGGGACGGATTTCTCTGAGCAGTTCTTC.

This clone is a singleton in its sample. The genes are TRBV15 and TRBJ2-1; 16 bases agree with TRBD2. Germline trimming cut 7 bases from V and 7 bases from J; bases unmatched to any gene: 13. The CDR3 length is 18 residues. CDR1 LNHNV and CDR2 YYDKDF come from the germline V gene (reference sequence). In DNA form, the CDR3 reads TGTGCCACCACCCTGGGACTAGCGGGAGGGTTAACGTTGAATGAGCAGTTCTTC. Translating it yields CATTLGLAGGLTLNEQFF. Using reference TRBV15 and TRBJ2-1 for the parts outside the CDR3, the full variable domain is DAMVIQNPRYQVTQFGKPVTLSCSQTLNHNVMYWYQQKSSQAPKLLFHYYDKDFNNEADTPDNFQSRRPNTSFCFLDIRSPGLGDTAMYLCATTLGLAGGLTLNEQFFGPGTRLTVL.

Note on this clone: The same CDR3 can be traced to other DNA sequences in this sample. The CDR3 nucleotides are TGTGCCAGCAGCCATAGGACGGCCTATGAAGCTTTCTTT. Protein sequence: CASSHRTAYEAFF. The rearrangement joins TRBV27 to TRBJ1-1; D is unclear. CDR1 is MNHEY, CDR2 SMNVEV, per germline (reference sequence). The germline V and J ends were trimmed by 6 bases and 7 bases, with 15 bases remaining between them. The CDR3 runs 13 residues.

V usage is TRBV5-4 and J usage is TRBJ1-2; 9 nucleotides align to TRBD1. Unmatched junction bases numbered 11, after V lost 4 bases and J lost 4 bases. CDR1 is SGHNT and CDR2 is YYREEE in the germline V gene (reference sequence). CDR3 size: 16 residues. For the CDR3, the DNA is TGTGCCAGCAGCCCAGGACAGGGGCGAACCCTCTATGGCTACACCTTC. Translated, it gives CASSPGQGRTLYGYTF.

The J gene is TRBJ2-7, the V gene TRBV9, with TRBD2 as a possible D gene (5 bases). The CDR3 contains 14 residues. Germline CDR1 and CDR2: SGDLS and YYNGEE. The V end lost 3 bases, the J end lost 0 bases, and 10 bases lay between the germline ends. The CDR3 spells CASSAGGPSYEQYF. The CDR3 nucleotides are TGTGCCAGCAGCGCTGGCGGGCCCTCCTACGAGCAGTACTTC.

The J gene is TRBJ2-6, the V gene TRBV5-1; 7 bases line up with TRBD1. The CDR3 covers 16 residues. Germline lookup yields CDR1 SGHRS and CDR2 YFSETQ. V dropped 2 bases and J dropped 0; count of bases not matched to a gene: 2. The CDR3 region is CASSFDRASGANVLTF. CDR3 nucleotide sequence: TGCGCCAGCAGCTTCGACAGGGCCTCTGGGGCCAACGTCCTGACTTTC.

The chain combines TRBV7-9 with TRBJ2-4; no definite D call. Deletions cut 5 bases from V and 0 bases from J, with 20 bases between. The CDR3 loop spans 18 amino acids. Germline CDR1 reads SEHNR; CDR2 reads FQNEAQ (reference sequence). Written as DNA, the CDR3 is TGTGCCAGCAGCCCTATGGACGCCCACTCTCTAGCCAAAAACATTCAGTACTTC. This sequence encodes CASSPMDAHSLAKNIQYF.

The V and J genes are TRBV11-2 and TRBJ2-1; D may be TRBD2 (5 bases). Germline V lookup: CDR1 SGHAT, CDR2 FQNNGV. This CDR3 contains 14 residues. V lost 4 bases and J lost 4, with 11 bases in between. The CDR3 DNA reads as TGTGCCAGCAGCTACCGGACTGGATACAATGAGCAGTTCTTC. Its protein is CASSYRTGYNEQFF.

The chain combines TRBV2 with TRBJ2-1; 7 bases match TRBD2. Germline CDR1 and CDR2: SNHLY and FYNNEI. The CDR3 covers 13 residues. V was clipped by 7 bases and J by 6 bases; unmatched bases: 6. The DNA of the CDR3 is TGTGCCAGCAATCTCGGCGGGAGCAATGAGCAGTTCTTC. It codes for CASNLGGSNEQFF.

The gene calls are TRBV7-9 and TRBJ2-5, with D maybe TRBD2 (6 bases). Trimming left V 5 bases short and J 1 base short, with 11 bases between. Germline loops: CDR1 SEHNR, CDR2 FQNEAQ (reference sequence). There are 14 residues in the CDR3. For the CDR3, the DNA is TGTGCCAGCAGCCCCCTAGCGTTCCAAGAGACCCAGTACTTC. It specifies CASSPLAFQETQYF.

This chain uses TRBV28 with TRBJ2-7, with D possibly TRBD1 on 6 matching bases. This CDR3 region has 16 residues. Trimming left V 5 bases short and J 0 bases short, with 17 bases between. Per germline, CDR1 MDHEN and CDR2 SYDVKM. CDR3 sequence reads: CASSRGRTGSSYEQYF. CDR3 coding DNA: TGTGCCAGCAGTAGGGGGAGAACAGGGAGCTCCTACGAGCAGTACTTC.

The chain carries TRBV5-1 and TRBJ2-7; tentative D call: TRBD2 (5 bases). CDR1 is SGHRS and CDR2 is YFSETQ in the germline V gene. The CDR3 spans 13 residues. Trimming shortened V by 2 bases and J by 4 bases, and 10 bases separated the two germline ends. CDR3 loop: CASSFGSGYEQYF. The CDR3 DNA follows: TGCGCCAGCAGCTTTGGCAGCGGTTACGAGCAGTACTTC. Drawing the rest from reference TRBV5-1 and TRBJ2-7, the complete variable domain is KAGVTQTPRYLIKTRGQQVTLSCSPISGHRSVSWYQQTPGQGLQFLFEYFSETQRNKGNFPGRFSGRQFSNSRSEMNVSTLELGDSALYLCASSFGSGYEQYFGPGTRLTVT.

This sequence joins TRBV27 and TRBJ2-7, with 7 bases identical to TRBD1. The CDR3 totals 14 residues. The J segment lost 6 bases and the V segment lost 8 bases, leaving 13 bases of the junction unmatched. Germline V CDR1 and CDR2: MNHEY, SMNVEV (reference sequence). DNA of the CDR3: TGTGCCAGCGGATCAGGGACAGCCGTTAGCGAGCAGTACTTC. Translated, it gives CASGSGTAVSEQYF.

The CDR3 nucleotides are TGTGCCAGTAGTATTCCGAGGGGCGGCAATCAGCCCCAGCATTTT. It translates to CASSIPRGGNQPQHF. The V gene is TRBV19, the J gene TRBJ1-5, with a weak D call TRBD1 (5 bases). Germline V CDR1 and CDR2: LNHDA, SQIVND (reference sequence). V gave up 3 bases and J gave up 2 bases, with 11 bases separating them. This CDR3 is 15 amino acids long.

The V gene is TRBV6-5, the J gene TRBJ2-7; no reliable D call. The CDR3 runs 14 residues. V was trimmed by 2 bases and J by 3 bases, leaving 11 bases between them. Germline V CDR1 and CDR2: MNHEY, SVGAGI. The CDR3 spells CASSYASTHYEQYF. In nucleotides, the CDR3 is TGTGCCAGCAGTTACGCCTCCACCCACTACGAGCAGTACTTC.

The chain carries TRBV9 and TRBJ1-1, with D possibly TRBD1 on 6 matching bases. V lost 0 bases and J lost 3, with 12 bases in between. In germline, CDR1 is SGDLS, CDR2 YYNGEE. This CDR3 has 15 residues. The DNA for the CDR3 is TGTGCCAGCAGCGTAGACGGGGGCAAGTACACTGAAGCTTTCTTT. Protein sequence: CASSVDGGKYTEAFF.

The rearrangement links TRBV19 to TRBJ1-1; 8 bases are shared with TRBD1. Losses at the gene ends were 5 bases for V and 4 bases for J; bases not matched to a gene: 15. Germline CDR1 is LNHDA and CDR2 is SQIVND (reference sequence). The CDR3 length is 17 residues. The CDR3 here is CASSLRQGSSKITEAFF. DNA for the CDR3: TGTGCCAGTAGTCTAAGACAGGGGTCCTCAAAAATCACTGAAGCTTTCTTT.

The chain links TRBV2 to TRBJ1-1; tentatively, D is TRBD1 (5 bases). The V gene's germline CDR1 is SNHLY and CDR2 FYNNEI. The CDR3 consists of 14 residues. V was pared by 6 bases and J by 8 bases, with 19 bases between. The CDR3 DNA sequence: TGTGCCAGCAGCGCCGTCGGCAGGGATACAGAAGCTTTCTTT. Its protein is CASSAVGRDTEAFF.

The chain carries TRBV10-1 and TRBJ2-2; 8 bases map to TRBD1. Germline values: CDR1 WNHNN, CDR2 SYGVQD (reference sequence). The junction had 9 bases not matched to a gene; V was cut back by 8 bases and J by 4 bases. This CDR3 spans 15 amino acids. CDR3 DNA: TGCGCCAGCCAAGGACAGGGATCCGTCACCGGGGAGCTGTTTTTT. Encoded protein: CASQGQGSVTGELFF.

This clone was recorded only once. The J gene is TRBJ1-1, the V gene TRBV30; unclear D gene. CDR3 size: 13 residues. Germline CDR1 GTSNPN, CDR2 SVGIG (reference sequence). Trimming cost V 0 bases and J 7 bases, with 12 bases left between them. The CDR3 is CAWSVLRESEAFF. CDR3 in DNA: TGTGCCTGGAGTGTACTGAGGGAGAGTGAAGCTTTCTTT.

This chain uses TRBV7-8 with TRBJ2-2; the D call may be TRBD1 or TRBD2 (5 bases each). This CDR3 contains 14 residues. V was pared by 5 bases and J by 6 bases, with 13 bases between. CDR1 is SGHVS, CDR2 FQNEAQ, per germline. The CDR3 nucleotides are TGTGCCAGCAGCCTCCGGCAGGGACCCGGGGAGCTGTTTTTT. Residues: CASSLRQGPGELFF.

A few counts support this clone. The chain joins TRBV6-5 to TRBJ1-5; D may be TRBD1 (6 bases). Germline V gene sequence: CDR1 MNHEY, CDR2 SVGAGI. The CDR3 loop spans 13 amino acids. The V and J ends lost 6 bases and 7 bases respectively, with 13 bases between them. In DNA form, the CDR3 reads TGTGCCAGCAGCTATGGACAGAGCCAGCCCCAGCATTTT. The encoded protein is CASSYGQSQPQHF.

This rearrangement joins TRBV19 to TRBJ1-1; maybe TRBD1 (6 bases). The V end was cut by 2 bases, the J end by 1 base, with 8 bases between. The length of the CDR3 is 14 residues. Germline V gives CDR1 LNHDA, CDR2 SQIVND (reference sequence). CDR3 amino acids: CASSIRGPNTEAFF. In DNA form, the CDR3 reads TGTGCCAGTAGTATACGGGGGCCGAACACTGAAGCTTTCTTT. Full variable domain (rest looked up from reference TRBV19 and TRBJ1-1): DGGITQSPKYLFRKEGQNVTLSCEQNLNHDAMYWYRQDPGQGLRLIYYSQIVNDFQKGDIAEGYSVSREKKESFPLTVTSAQKNPTAFYLCASSIRGPNTEAFFGQGTRLTVV.

The chain's CDR3 is CASSLTGIYSPLHF. As DNA, the CDR3 is TGTGCCAGCAGTTTAACCGGGATTTATTCACCCCTCCACTTT. The chain carries TRBV27 and TRBJ1-6; the D is unclear. V was trimmed by 2 bases and J by 8 bases, leaving 10 bases between them. The CDR3 length is 14 residues. Germline V gene sequence: CDR1 MNHEY, CDR2 SMNVEV (reference sequence).

The chain carries TRBV5-6 and TRBJ2-7, with D possibly being TRBD2 (5 bases). The CDR3 length is 14 residues. Trimming removed 0 bases at V and 4 bases at J, with 11 bases between. CDR1 and CDR2 from the germline V gene are SGHDT and YYEEEE. Here the CDR3 DNA reads TGTGCCAGCAGCTTGGCGGGGTTGGAGTACGAGCAGTACTTC. Translated: CASSLAGLEYEQYF. The whole variable domain, filled in from reference TRBV5-6 and TRBJ2-7, reads DAGVTQSPTHLIKTRGQQVTLRCSPKSGHDTVSWYQQALGQGPQFIFQYYEEEERQRGNFPDRFSGHQFPNYSSELNVNALLLGDSALYLCASSLAGLEYEQYFGPGTRLTVT.